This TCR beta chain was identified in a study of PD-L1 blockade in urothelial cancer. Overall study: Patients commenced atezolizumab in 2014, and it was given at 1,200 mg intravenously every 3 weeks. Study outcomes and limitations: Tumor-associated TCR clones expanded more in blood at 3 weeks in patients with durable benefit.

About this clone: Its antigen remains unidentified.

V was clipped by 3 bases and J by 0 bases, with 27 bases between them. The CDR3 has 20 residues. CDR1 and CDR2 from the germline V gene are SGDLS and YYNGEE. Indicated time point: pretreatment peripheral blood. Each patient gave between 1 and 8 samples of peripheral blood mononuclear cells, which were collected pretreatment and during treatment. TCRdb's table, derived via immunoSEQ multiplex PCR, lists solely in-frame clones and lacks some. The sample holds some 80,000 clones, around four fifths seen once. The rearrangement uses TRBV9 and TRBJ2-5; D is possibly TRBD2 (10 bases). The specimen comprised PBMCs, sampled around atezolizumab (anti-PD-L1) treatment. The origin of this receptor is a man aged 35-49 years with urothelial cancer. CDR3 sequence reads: CASSAGQGLLAGSYQETQYF. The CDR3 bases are TGTGCCAGCAGCGCGGGACAGGGACTACTAGCGGGGTCGTACCAAGAGACCCAGTACTTC.